These T cell receptor beta chains were read from a single sample in a study of spatial heterogeneity in lung cancer. TCRdb re-analysed the 5' RACE reads in MiXCR, keeping a single row per CDR3 protein. The sample records 45,000 to 65,000 distinct CDR3 sequences, roughly 7% being singletons. The specimen was PBMCs, collected at follow-up. The receptors derive from a female donor with early-stage non-small cell lung cancer. Both conserved end residues are part of each CDR3. The D gene is left open where the match is weak. Some rows mark clone size as missing; the rest say once, few, many or name a class of expanded clone.

>TRBJ2-7|TRBV7-2|-|few
TGTGCCAGCAGCCCCTCATTGGGCGAGCAGTACTTC
CASSPSLGEQYF
>TRBJ2-1|TRBV4-2|TRBD2|few
TGTGCCAGCAGCCAAGGGTTTTTTAGCGGGGGGAGTTACAATGAGCAGTTCTTC
CASSQGFFSGGSYNEQFF
>TRBJ2-2|TRBV12-3/TRBV12-4|-|-
TGTGCCAGCAGTTTAGGGGCCCTAGTGAACACCGGGGAGCTGTTTTTT
CASSLGALVNTGELFF
>TRBJ2-2|TRBV10-2|-|few
TGCGCCAGTGAAGGTCTGGGCGGGGAGCTGTTTTTT
CASEGLGGELFF
>TRBJ2-7|TRBV6-6|-|few
TGTGCCAGCAGACAGGGAGGGGCCTACGAGCAGTACTTC
CASRQGGAYEQYF
>TRBJ2-3|TRBV3-1|-|many
TGTGCCAGCAGCATGAACGGACCCGGGACGCAGTATTTT
CASSMNGPGTQYF
>TRBJ2-4|TRBV20-1|TRBD1|many
TGCAGTGCAATCCCACAGGGGGACATTCAGTACTTC
CSAIPQGDIQYF
>TRBJ1-6|TRBV4-1|-|few
TGCGCCAGCAGCCAAAGGGGTTATGGTGCCGGGGACGGAACAACACCCCTCCACTTT
CASSQRGYGAGDGTTPLHF
>TRBJ1-1|TRBV11-2|-|many
TGTGCCAGCAGCTTAGGAACGAACACTGAAGCTTTCTTT
CASSLGTNTEAFF
>TRBJ1-1|TRBV25-1|-|few
TGTGCCAGCAGTGAATGGGGGGGCGCGCTGAACACTGAAGCTTTCTTT
CASSEWGGALNTEAFF
>TRBJ1-3|TRBV3-1|-|-
TGTGCCAGCGTTGACAGGAGCTCTGGAAACACCATATATTTT
CASVDRSSGNTIYF
>TRBJ1-6|TRBV7-2|TRBD1|-
TGTGCCAGCAGCTCCCAGGGGGCGACCTATAATTCACCCCTCCACTTT
CASSSQGATYNSPLHF
>TRBJ2-3|TRBV20-1|-|few
TGCAGTGTGGGGTTGTCAGATACGCAGTATTTT
CSVGLSDTQYF
>TRBJ2-3|TRBV24-1|-|few
TGTGCCACCAGTGATTTGAGCTCGCAGGCCACTAGCACAGATACGCAGTATTTT
CATSDLSSQATSTDTQYF
>TRBJ2-5|TRBV6-6|TRBD2|many
TGTGCCAGCAGTTATAGCGGGGGGTATCAAGAGACCCAGTACTTC
CASSYSGGYQETQYF
>TRBJ2-5|TRBV20-1|TRBD1|few
TGCAGTGCTAACGACAGGGAAGAGACCCAGTACTTC
CSANDREETQYF
>TRBJ2-3|TRBV19|-|few
TGTGCCAGTAGTATAGTTCAGGGGCGCACAGATACGCAGTATTTT
CASSIVQGRTDTQYF
>TRBJ2-1|TRBV6-5|-|once
TGTGCCAGCAGTTACGGGCGGACCAATGAGCAGTTCTTC
CASSYGRTNEQFF
>TRBJ2-7|TRBV5-1|-|-
TGCGCCAGCAGCCCAGGGACGCCTACCTACGAGCAGTACTTC
CASSPGTPTYEQYF
>TRBJ2-7|TRBV18|TRBD2|many
TGTGCCAGCTCACCCACGGGCCGGGGGGGCTACGAGCAGTACTTC
CASSPTGRGGYEQYF
>TRBJ1-2|TRBV19|-|-
TGTGCCAGTAGCCGGACGGCTCAGAGTGGCTACACCTTC
CASSRTAQSGYTF
>TRBJ2-7|TRBV27|-|many
TGTGCCAGCAGTTTCGAGACTTCTTACGAGCAGTACTTC
CASSFETSYEQYF
>TRBJ1-1|TRBV14|-|once
TGTGCCAGCAGCCCCCGGTCAGGGGTATACACTGAAGCTTTCTTT
CASSPRSGVYTEAFF
>TRBJ2-6|TRBV7-6|TRBD1|few
TGTGCCAGCAGCTTAGCCCCCACAGGGGTCGGGGCCAACGTCCTGACTTTC
CASSLAPTGVGANVLTF
>TRBJ2-5|TRBV6-6|-|many
TGTGCCAGCGCTAATAGGGGGCAAGAGACCCAGTACTTC
CASANRGQETQYF
>TRBJ1-6|TRBV7-9|-|few
TGTGCCAGCAGCTCAAGCTGGGACCTCCCAAATTCACCCCTCCACTTT
CASSSSWDLPNSPLHF
>TRBJ2-5|TRBV5-1|-|-
TGCGCCAGCAGCTTGGCCGGCTCGGAGACCCAGTACTTC
CASSLAGSETQYF
>TRBJ1-5|TRBV6-2/TRBV6-3|-|many
TGTGCCAGCAGGACCCCGAATCAGCCCCAGCATTTT
CASRTPNQPQHF
>TRBJ2-7|TRBV7-2|TRBD1|-
TGTGCCAGCAGTTGGGACAGGGGGCGAGAAGAGCAGTACTTC
CASSWDRGREEQYF
>TRBJ1-2|TRBV27|TRBD1|-
TGTGCCAGCAGTCCATGGACAGGGTCTGGCTATGGCTACACCTTC
CASSPWTGSGYGYTF
>TRBJ2-3|TRBV28|-|few
TGTGCCAGCAGTTCTGACCTCGACGGGCAGGATACGCAGTATTTT
CASSSDLDGQDTQYF
>TRBJ1-1|TRBV7-9|-|few
TGTGCCAGCAGCTACAGGAACACTGAAGCTTTCTTT
CASSYRNTEAFF
>TRBJ1-5|TRBV28|-|many
TGTGCCAGCAGTCCCTCCTCGCTATCCAATCAGCCCCAGCATTTT
CASSPSSLSNQPQHF
>TRBJ2-5|TRBV11-2|-|many
TGTGCCAGCAGCCCTACCCTTGGGATAGAGACCCAGTACTTC
CASSPTLGIETQYF
>TRBJ2-3|TRBV4-1|TRBD2|few
TGCGCCAGCAGCCAAGCCGAGACTAGCGGGCCCACAGATACGCAGTATTTT
CASSQAETSGPTDTQYF
>TRBJ2-5|TRBV3-2|-|many
TGTGCCAGCAGCCCGGCAGTCGAGCTATTACGGGAGACCCAGTACTTC
CASSPAVELLRETQYF
>TRBJ2-3|TRBV7-9|-|many
TGTGCCAGCAGCTTAGGCGTCGGGGCGGCAGGCACAGATACGCAGTATTTT
CASSLGVGAAGTDTQYF
>TRBJ2-3|TRBV29-1|-|many
TGCAGCGTTCACCTCGGGCCCAGCACAGATACGCAGTATTTT
CSVHLGPSTDTQYF
>TRBJ2-3|TRBV5-1|-|-
TGCGCCAGCAGCTTGCAGGGCAGCGGCGACACAGATACGCAGTATTTT
CASSLQGSGDTDTQYF
>TRBJ2-7|TRBV12-3/TRBV12-4|-|many
TGTGCCAGCAGTTTGAAGGGGACTGGGCCCTACGAGCAGTACTTC
CASSLKGTGPYEQYF
>TRBJ2-2|TRBV7-2|TRBD2|many
TGTGCCAGCAGCTTAGAACTAGCGGGCGCCGGGGAGCTGTTTTTT
CASSLELAGAGELFF
>TRBJ2-6|TRBV12-3/TRBV12-4|TRBD2|few
TGTGCCAGCAGGGAACCGGGACTAGGCCCCCGTGGGGCCAACGTCCTGACTTTC
CASREPGLGPRGANVLTF
>TRBJ2-3|TRBV7-6|-|-
TGTGCCAGCAGCTTAGAAGACTCCTCAGATACGCAGTATTTT
CASSLEDSSDTQYF
>TRBJ1-2|TRBV4-1|-|few
TGCGCCAGCAGCCAAGATCCTGCGTGGGACTATGGCTACACCTTC
CASSQDPAWDYGYTF
>TRBJ2-7|TRBV7-9|TRBD1|few
TGTGCCAGCAGCTTAGGAGGGACAGGGATAACCTACGAGCAGTACTTC
CASSLGGTGITYEQYF
>TRBJ2-3|TRBV15|TRBD1|many
TGTGCCACCAGCAGAGATCCCGGACAGGAGACGCAGTATTTT
CATSRDPGQETQYF
>TRBJ2-3|TRBV5-1|-|many
TGCGCCAGCAGCTTCCGGGAGCTCGGGGATACGCAGTATTTT
CASSFRELGDTQYF
>TRBJ1-5|TRBV12-3/TRBV12-4|-|many
TGTGCCAGCAGTTTTTTAAGTTTGGATCAGCCCCAGCATTTT
CASSFLSLDQPQHF
>TRBJ2-2|TRBV7-2|-|many
TGTGCCAGCAGCTTAAACTCCGGGGAGCTGTTTTTT
CASSLNSGELFF
>TRBJ2-1|TRBV5-1|TRBD2|many
TGCGCCAGCAGCTTTACTAGCGGGGCCAATGAGCAGTTCTTC
CASSFTSGANEQFF
>TRBJ2-7|TRBV6-1|-|many
TGTGCCAGCAGTGAAAAGCAGTTTTCCCGTGAGCAGTACTTC
CASSEKQFSREQYF
>TRBJ2-4|TRBV20-1|-|few
TGCAGTGCTAGAGATCCCAAGACTCCAGCCAAAAACATTCAGTACTTC
CSARDPKTPAKNIQYF
>TRBJ1-4|TRBV9|TRBD1|many
TGTGCCAGCAGCGAAGGAACGACAGGGGGGAGTGGAAAACTGTTTTTT
CASSEGTTGGSGKLFF
>TRBJ2-5|TRBV7-9|-|many
TGTGCCAGCAGCTTAGCGGGGGGGCCGGAAGAGACCCAGTACTTC
CASSLAGGPEETQYF